This T cell receptor (beta chain) was captured by sequencing in a study of blood T cell repertoires in COVID-19 (dated by TCRdb to 2020 to 2022). Regarding the study in general: The collaborator samples originated in the United States, Italy and Spain and spanned the acute and convalescent phases of COVID-19. The samples were drawn from the first 160 participants of the ongoing ImmuneRACE study and from 1,254 subjects provided by 6 global collaborators. Sample metadata almost always included a de-identified subject ID, COVID-19 status, age in years and sex. The prospective study material was composed of cDNA or gDNA derived from T cells, B-cell-depleted T cells, or PBMCs. Where available, HLA class I and class II types were obtained from metadata supplied by the sample provider rather than from assay-based typing. Deeply sampled blood TCRbeta repertoires from subjects exposed to, actively infected with, or recovered from COVID-19 were included in the dataset. The repertoires were released in a freely available public database meant as a resource for research on the immune response to SARS-CoV-2. The full study reports these points: How much clinical and demographic metadata was included differed by source and by participant, and the metadata was provided uncurated.

The immunoSEQ Assay, a bias-controlled multiplex PCR, was used to amplify TCRbeta CDR3 regions from genomic DNA. The study's processing was this. Within the assay, amplification of reference gene primers was used to estimate how many nucleated cells each sample contained. Sequence reads were collapsed and filtered to measure the absolute abundance of every unique TCRbeta CDR3 rearrangement. For each sample, productive Simpson clonality was calculated by taking the square root of Simpson's diversity index across productive rearrangements. The clones in this table, taken by TCRdb from immuneACCESS, are in-frame only. Not every clone is retained; where verified, under half of the shortfall comes from an unresolved V gene, and the cause of the rest is unknown. V, J and clone size reflect that table, while D and trimming were determined from the DNA. The sample includes roughly 260,000 clones, with about nine tenths observed a single time. Of the sample, 1.2% is held by the ten largest clones.

Participants in the prospective study were aged roughly 18 to 100 years, lived in approximately 26 United States geographic areas, and enrolled through a virtual design. Cohort assignment in the prospective study relied on participant-reported clinical history from a screening survey and a study questionnaire. In the prospective study, whole blood, serum and a nasopharyngeal or oropharyngeal swab were collected from each participant by mobile phlebotomists. Prospective study participants could optionally give additional blood draws and questionnaires over a 2-month period. Prospective study blood samples were shipped either frozen or at room temperature before DNA extraction. At the junction V is shortened by 1 base and J by 1 base; bases outside the gene matches: 0. CDR1 and CDR2 were assigned from the germline V gene as SGHNT and YENEEA. Counted from cysteine to phenylalanine, this CDR3 has 15 amino acids. Only the CDR3 DNA stays, 45 bases, in frame from base 1.

This clone was seen only a few times. Its binding antigen is unknown. There are no base qualities to consult, and no much larger clone falls within one base. This same CDR3 is encoded by further DNA sequences in the sample. This TCR was sampled from a human donor in a cohort exposed to, infected with or recovered from COVID-19 (not recorded which). The donor label of this sample is uncertain. The chain employs TRBV11-3 and TRBJ2-3, and TRBD1 matches 9 of the central bases. Input material: PBMCs or T cells enriched from blood (not recorded which). The DNA sequence is TGTGCCAGCAGCTTAGGACAGGGGGGCACAGATACGCAGTATTTT. Its protein product is CASSLGQGGTDTQYF.